The source of this T cell receptor beta chain is a study of cytomegalovirus exposure and HLA in healthy donors. 60 Vbeta and 13 Jbeta primers were used in PCR. This table comes from immunoSEQ multiplex PCR, and its TCRdb copy is limited to in-frame clones, with some not included. The sample shows roughly 90,000 clones, 85% to 90% of them seen only once. The trim removed 5 bases at V and 7 bases at J, leaving 9 bases unmatched. CDR3 length: 14 amino acids. The germline V gene has CDR1 MNHNS and CDR2 SASEGT. Study-wide points: A missense variant in DCLRE1C was later tied to TCR beta V- and J-gene trimming.

A word on this clone: Its specificity is not known.

This chain uses TRBV6-1 with TRBJ1-2; 8 bases agree with TRBD1. This TCR was recovered from a man aged 18 to 29 in good health and CMV-seronegative. Material: PBMCs. CDR3 sequence: CASSLPGQGIGYTF. CDR3 nucleotide sequence: TGTGCCAGCAGTCTTCCCGGACAGGGAATTGGCTACACCTTC.